This entry describes one TCR beta chain. What it binds is not known. This record comes from a study of blood T cells in healthy people across ages. Study-wide results and limits: A greater number of naive CD4+ cells and higher diversity distinguished long-lived donors from aged donors.

RNA extraction gave at least 5 micrograms of total RNA per sample. The germline V gene has CDR1 GTSNPN and CDR2 SVGIG (reference sequence). CDR3 size: 12 residues. The V and J ends lost 4 bases and 8 bases respectively, with 14 bases between them. Next came a second PCR, run for about 7 to 11 cycles, which used a sample-barcoded 5' primer along with a J-beta primer mix. TCRdb called the 5' RACE reads again in MiXCR, with one record for every CDR3 protein. The table lists about 680,000 distinct CDR3 sequences, around 49% of them singletons, with about a third in the top ten. The sequence came from a woman aged 55-69 years in good health. The V gene is TRBV30, the J gene TRBJ1-2; D may be TRBD1 (6 bases). Sequencing used blood. Here the CDR3 DNA reads TGTGCCTGGAATCCCCGGGGGCAAGGCTACACCTTC. Translation: CAWNPRGQGYTF.